This T cell receptor (beta chain) emerged from a study of technical replicates of blood from several donors. Sequenced by immunoSEQ multiplex PCR; TCRdb stores in-frame clones only, minus some. The sample yields 11,000 to 15,000 clones, 70% to 90% seen once. The length of the CDR3 is 13 residues. The V and J ends lost 1 base and 4 bases respectively, with 8 bases between them. Germline lookup yields CDR1 GTSNPN and CDR2 SVGIG (reference sequence). This TCR was recovered from a human donor in good health. V and J are TRBV30 and TRBJ2-1; D remains ambiguous. The sample consisted of PBMCs. CDR3 sequence: CAWSGLTYNEQFF. In DNA form, the CDR3 reads TGTGCCTGGAGTGGTTTGACATACAATGAGCAGTTCTTC.